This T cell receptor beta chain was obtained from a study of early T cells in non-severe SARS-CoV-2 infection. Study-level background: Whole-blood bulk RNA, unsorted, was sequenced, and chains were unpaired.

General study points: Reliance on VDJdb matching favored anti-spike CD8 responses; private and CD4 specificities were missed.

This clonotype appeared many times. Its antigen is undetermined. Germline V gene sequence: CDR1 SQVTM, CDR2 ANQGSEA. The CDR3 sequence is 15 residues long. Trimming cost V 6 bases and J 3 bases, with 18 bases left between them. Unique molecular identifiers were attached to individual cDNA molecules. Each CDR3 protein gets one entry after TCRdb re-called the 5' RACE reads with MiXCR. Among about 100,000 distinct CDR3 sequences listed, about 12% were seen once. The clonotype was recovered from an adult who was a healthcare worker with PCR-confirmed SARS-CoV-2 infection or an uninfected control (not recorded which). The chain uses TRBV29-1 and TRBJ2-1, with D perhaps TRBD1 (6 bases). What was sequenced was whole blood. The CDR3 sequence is CSVRKGVTDYNEQFF. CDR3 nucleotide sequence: TGCAGCGTCCGTAAGGGGGTTACAGACTACAATGAGCAGTTCTTC.